This T cell receptor (beta chain) came from a study of molecular identifiers for immune sequencing clone quantification. Overall study findings and caveats: In CMV-specific effectors, clones above 20 copies held over 99% of molecules; naive, under 1%.

This clonotype was found many times. No antigen is known for it. It was with previously described methods and listed TCR primers that bulk TCR libraries were made. TCRdb fed the PCR reads into MiXCR, producing one record per CDR3 protein. The sample has about 640,000 distinct CDR3 sequences; around 20% are singletons. Sequenced sample: naive CD8+ T cells from blood, with Jurkat cell RNA spiked in. Subset of the sample: FACS-sorted CD8+CD4-CCR7+CD45RA+ naive T cells. The TCR comes from a human donor in good health. Some libraries in this study had Jurkat cell RNA spiked in.

CDR3 protein: CSVRPPGYSDTQYF. The CDR3 coding sequence is TGCAGCGTTCGTCCCCCAGGGTACTCAGATACGCAGTATTTT. This sequence joins TRBV29-1 and TRBJ2-3, with a tentative D call TRBD1 (5 bases). V was clipped by 5 bases and J by 4 bases, with 16 bases between them. Germline CDR1 is SQVTM and CDR2 is ANQGSEA. The CDR3 runs 14 residues.